This T cell receptor (beta chain) was sequenced for a study of T-cell memory formation after mild COVID-19. Regarding the study as a whole: Researchers could not confirm that second-wave clones peaking on day 37 targeted SARS-CoV-2.

TCRdb called the 5' RACE reads again in MiXCR, with one record for every CDR3 protein. This table holds around 340,000 distinct CDR3 sequences, roughly 15% found once. This clonotype was detected only a few times. Its matching antigen is unknown. CDR1 and CDR2 from the germline V gene are SNHLY and FYNNEI. The length of the CDR3 is 15 residues. V lost 10 bases and J 5 bases, leaving 24 bases between the germline ends. The specimen sequenced was PBMCs or a T cell subset sorted from them (not recorded which). This TCR derives from a man aged 18 to 29 who had mild COVID-19 (a few samples of this study predate the infection). Cell type and time point are not known. This chain connects TRBV2 to TRBJ2-7; D is uncertain. The CDR3 is CATLIGSSRRNEQYF. Here the CDR3 DNA reads TGTGCCACCCTAATCGGGTCCTCCCGGCGCAACGAGCAGTACTTC.